Each of the 8 T cell receptor beta chains below was sequenced from the same sample in a study of T cells after yellow fever vaccination. TCRdb reprocessed the 5' RACE reads via MiXCR and lists one record per CDR3 protein. This table has more than 450,000 distinct CDR3 sequences, less than 25% appearing once. The source material was PBMCs, sampled roughly 20 days after the first yellow fever vaccination. These receptors were taken from a man between 18 and 35 years old who received the YFV17D yellow fever vaccine.

J is TRBJ2-3 and V is TRBV12-3 or TRBV12-4, with D unclear. This CDR3 is built from 15 residues. Trimming removed 7 bases from V and 0 bases from J, with 14 bases in between. CDR3 coding DNA: TGTGCCAGCACCCCGAGGAGTCTAAGCACAGATACGCAGTATTTT. It codes for CASTPRSLSTDTQYF.

This clonotype was counted only a few times. This chain joins TRBV5-1 and TRBJ1-4; perhaps TRBD1 as D (5 bases). The CDR3 loop spans 15 amino acids. Germline values: CDR1 SGHRS, CDR2 YFSETQ. Between the trimmed V and J ends, which lost 4 bases and 3 bases, there was a span of 13 bases. The CDR3 loop reads CASSPEVGANEKLFF. The CDR3 coding sequence is TGCGCCAGCAGCCCGGAGGTAGGGGCTAATGAAAAACTGTTTTTT.

Only a few counts were recorded for this clonotype. The genes are TRBV5-4 and TRBJ2-3, with a weak D call TRBD2 (6 bases). V lost 0 bases and J 4 bases, leaving 18 bases between the germline ends. CDR3 size: 17 residues. Looked up from germline, CDR1 is SGHNT and CDR2 is YYREEE (reference sequence). CDR3 sequence: CASSLGRGIATPDTQYF. The CDR3 DNA sequence: TGTGCCAGCAGCTTGGGACGGGGGATAGCCACGCCAGATACGCAGTATTTT.

V gene TRBV20-1 combines with J gene TRBJ1-2; 9 bases are a match to TRBD1. Germline V CDR1 and CDR2: DFQATT, SNEGSKA (reference sequence). The J segment lost 4 bases and the V segment lost 3 bases, leaving 6 bases of the junction unmatched. The CDR3 is 14 amino acids. CDR3 residues: CSARGDRDLYGYTF. The CDR3 coding sequence is TGCAGTGCTAGGGGGGACAGGGACCTCTATGGCTACACCTTC.

The genes are TRBV5-1 and TRBJ1-4; D unresolved. Germline values: CDR1 SGHRS, CDR2 YFSETQ. V dropped 3 bases and J dropped 8 bases, with 17 bases sitting between them. There are 15 residues in the CDR3. The CDR3 region has the DNA TGCGCCAGCAGCTCTTCCGGGCCCCTGGGGGAAAAACTGTTTTTT. Translated, it gives CASSSSGPLGEKLFF.

The sample holds one count of this clonotype. The chain joins TRBV11-2 to TRBJ1-4; TRBD1 agrees at 8 bases. V was pared by 6 bases and J by 5 bases, with 8 bases of the junction left unmatched. The germline CDR1 and CDR2 sequences are SGHAT and FQNNGV. CDR3 length: 15 amino acids. The CDR3 DNA sequence: TGTGCCAGCAGTCCTCAGGGGGCGTCGAATGAAAAACTGTTTTTT. It yields the protein CASSPQGASNEKLFF.

This clonotype was detected a few times. V and J are TRBV5-6 and TRBJ2-1; 8 nucleotides line up with TRBD1. The CDR3 is made up of 16 amino acids. V lost 2 bases to trimming and J lost 8 bases; unmatched junction nucleotides: 12. In germline, CDR1 is SGHDT, CDR2 YYEEEE. The CDR3 DNA reads TGTGCCAGCAGCTTCGCAGGGGGCTCCCTATTGGATGAGCAGTTCTTC. Its translation: CASSFAGGSLLDEQFF.

The chain combines TRBV20-1 with TRBJ2-1, with 13 bases matching TRBD2. Per germline, CDR1 DFQATT and CDR2 SNEGSKA (reference sequence). V trimming: 0 bases; J trimming: 8 bases; junction bases outside the gene matches: 10. The CDR3 runs to 17 residues. The CDR3 spells CSARDPRLAGGVDEQFF. CDR3 DNA: TGCAGTGCTAGAGATCCCAGACTAGCGGGGGGAGTCGATGAGCAGTTCTTC.